This T cell receptor (beta chain) was obtained from a study of metastatic and nonmetastatic thyroid tumors. Study information: Thyroid patients, malignant and benign, had repertoires compared across blood and tumor or nodule tissue. Study outcomes and limitations: In both blood and tumor samples, TCR beta diversity was reported significantly higher for malignant than benign nodules.

Patients were all untreated before their thyroid surgery. How the authors handled the data: Clinicopathological groups differed in CDR3, with these differences serving to build a distant-metastasis classifier for papillary thyroid cancer. TCRdb re-called clones via MiXCR from the PCR reads. TCRdb, not the original authors, processed these V and J calls. The sample carries just under 20,000 clones, about 23% recorded once. Trimming left V 3 bases short and J 5 bases short, with 17 bases between. The CDR3 sequence is 16 residues long. Germline V gene data show CDR1 as MDHEN and CDR2 as SYDVKM. This clone was counted ten times or more. Its antigen is unknown.

The chain links TRBV28 to TRBJ1-5; D perhaps matches TRBD1 (6 bases). The sequencing sample was made of tumor tissue. The sequence was obtained from a male donor with papillary thyroid cancer or a benign thyroid nodule (not recorded which). Some clones in this sample may be carry-over from other donors' samples. CDR3 sequence: CASSLFRGKKDQPQHF. CDR3 bases: TGTGCCAGCAGTTTGTTTAGGGGGAAAAAGGATCAGCCCCAGCATTTT.